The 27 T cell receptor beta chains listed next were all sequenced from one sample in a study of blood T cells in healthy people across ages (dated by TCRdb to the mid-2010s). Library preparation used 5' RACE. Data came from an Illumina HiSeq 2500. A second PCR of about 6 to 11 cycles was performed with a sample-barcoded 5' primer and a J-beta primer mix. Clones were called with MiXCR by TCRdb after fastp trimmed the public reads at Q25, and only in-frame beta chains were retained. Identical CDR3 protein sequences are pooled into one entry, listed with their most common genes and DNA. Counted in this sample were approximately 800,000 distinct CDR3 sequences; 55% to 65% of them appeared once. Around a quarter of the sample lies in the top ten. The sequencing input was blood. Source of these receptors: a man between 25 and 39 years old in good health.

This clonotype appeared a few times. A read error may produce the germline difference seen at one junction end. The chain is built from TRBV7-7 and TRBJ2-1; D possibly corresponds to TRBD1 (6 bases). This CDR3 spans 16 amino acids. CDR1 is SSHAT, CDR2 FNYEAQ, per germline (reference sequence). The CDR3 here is CASSPGTLSSYNEQFF. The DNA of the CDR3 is TGTGCTAGCAGCCCGGGGACATTGAGCTCCTACAATGAGCAGTTCTTC. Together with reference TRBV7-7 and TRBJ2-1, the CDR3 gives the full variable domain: GAGVSQSPRYKVTKRGQDVTLRCDPISSHATLYWYQQALGQGPEFLTYFNYEAQPDKSGLPSDRFSAERPEGSISTLTIQRTEQRDSAMYRCASSPGTLSSYNEQFFGPGTRLTVL.

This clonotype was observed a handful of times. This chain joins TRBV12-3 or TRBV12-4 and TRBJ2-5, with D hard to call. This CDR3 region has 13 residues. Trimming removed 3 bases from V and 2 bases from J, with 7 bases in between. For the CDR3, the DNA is TGTGCCAGCAGTTTGTATCTACAAGAGACCCAGTACTTC. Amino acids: CASSLYLQETQYF.

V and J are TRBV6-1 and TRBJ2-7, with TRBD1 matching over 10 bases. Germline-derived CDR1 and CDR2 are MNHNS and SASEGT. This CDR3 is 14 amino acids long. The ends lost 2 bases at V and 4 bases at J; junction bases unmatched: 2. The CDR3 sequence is CASSERDRGYEQYF. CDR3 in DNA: TGTGCCAGCAGTGAACGGGACAGGGGATACGAGCAGTACTTC.

The CDR3 here is CASSHGQGTFGVYGYTF. For the CDR3, the DNA is TGTGCCAGCAGTCATGGACAGGGTACCTTCGGGGTCTATGGCTACACCTTC. This chain uses TRBV27 with TRBJ1-2, with 8 bases that match TRBD1. The CDR3 runs to 17 residues. Germline lookup yields CDR1 MNHEY and CDR2 SMNVEV (reference sequence). The ends lost 5 bases at V and 4 bases at J; junction bases unmatched: 15.

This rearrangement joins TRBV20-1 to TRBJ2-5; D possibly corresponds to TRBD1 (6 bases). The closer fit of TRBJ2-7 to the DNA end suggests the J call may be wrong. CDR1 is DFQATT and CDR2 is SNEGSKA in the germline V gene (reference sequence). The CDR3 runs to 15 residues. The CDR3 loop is CSARDPDRFYYEQYF. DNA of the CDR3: TGCAGTGCTAGAGATCCGGACAGATTCTACTACGAGCAGTACTTC.

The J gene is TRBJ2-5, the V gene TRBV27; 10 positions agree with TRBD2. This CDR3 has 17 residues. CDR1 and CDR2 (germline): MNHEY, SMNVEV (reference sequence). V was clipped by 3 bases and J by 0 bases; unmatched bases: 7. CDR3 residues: CASSFFSGGSYQETQYF. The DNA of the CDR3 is TGTGCCAGCAGTTTTTTTAGCGGGGGGTCCTACCAAGAGACCCAGTACTTC.

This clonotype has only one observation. CDR3 bases: TGTGCCAGCAGTGAATCGCAGGGACCCTCCTACGAGCAGTACTTC. Its translation is CASSESQGPSYEQYF. The rearrangement joins TRBV2 to TRBJ2-7; either TRBD1 or TRBD2 may fit D (5 bases each). V was pared by 2 bases and J by 0 bases, with 11 bases between. The CDR3 contains 15 residues. CDR1 is SNHLY and CDR2 is FYNNEI in the germline V gene.

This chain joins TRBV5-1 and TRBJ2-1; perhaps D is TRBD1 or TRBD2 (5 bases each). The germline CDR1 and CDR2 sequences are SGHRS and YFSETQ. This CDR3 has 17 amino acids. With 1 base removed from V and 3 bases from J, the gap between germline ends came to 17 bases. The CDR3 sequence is CASSLRPPGTNYNEQFF. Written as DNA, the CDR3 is TGCGCCAGCAGCTTGAGGCCCCCGGGGACGAACTACAATGAGCAGTTCTTC.

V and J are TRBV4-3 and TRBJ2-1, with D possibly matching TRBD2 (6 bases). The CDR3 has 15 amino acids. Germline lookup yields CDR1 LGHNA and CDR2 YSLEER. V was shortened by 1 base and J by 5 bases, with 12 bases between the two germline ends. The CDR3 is CASSQVASDDNEQFF. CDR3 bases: TGCGCCAGCAGCCAAGTGGCTAGCGATGACAATGAGCAGTTCTTC.

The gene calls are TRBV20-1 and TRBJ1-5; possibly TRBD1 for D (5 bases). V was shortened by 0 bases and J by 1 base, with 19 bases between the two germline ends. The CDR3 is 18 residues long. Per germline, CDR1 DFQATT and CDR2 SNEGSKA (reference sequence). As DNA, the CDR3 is TGCAGTGCTAGAGATCTATTGGGGGATCTACGGAGCAATCAGCCCCAGCATTTT. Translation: CSARDLLGDLRSNQPQHF.

The CDR3 reads CASSSGGQGDETQYF. CDR3 bases: TGCGCCAGCAGCAGCGGGGGACAGGGAGACGAGACCCAGTACTTC. The J gene is TRBJ2-5, the V gene TRBV5-1; D possibly corresponds to TRBD1 (9 bases). The CDR3 runs to 15 residues. Germline assignment: CDR1 SGHRS and CDR2 YFSETQ. Trimming left V 4 bases short and J 5 bases short, with 18 bases between.

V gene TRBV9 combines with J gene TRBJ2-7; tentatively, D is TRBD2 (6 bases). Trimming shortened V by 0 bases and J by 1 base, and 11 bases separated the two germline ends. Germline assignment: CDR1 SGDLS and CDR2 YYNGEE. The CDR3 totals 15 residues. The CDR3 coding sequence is TGTGCCAGCAGCGTAGCTACGGGGGTTTCCTACGAGCAGTACTTC. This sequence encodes CASSVATGVSYEQYF.

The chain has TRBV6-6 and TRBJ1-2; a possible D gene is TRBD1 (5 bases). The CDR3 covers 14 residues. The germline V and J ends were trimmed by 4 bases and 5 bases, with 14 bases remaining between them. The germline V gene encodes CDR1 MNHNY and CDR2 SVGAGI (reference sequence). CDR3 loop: CASSSLRGQYGYTF. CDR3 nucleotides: TGTGCCAGCAGTTCCCTACGGGGCCAATATGGCTACACCTTC.

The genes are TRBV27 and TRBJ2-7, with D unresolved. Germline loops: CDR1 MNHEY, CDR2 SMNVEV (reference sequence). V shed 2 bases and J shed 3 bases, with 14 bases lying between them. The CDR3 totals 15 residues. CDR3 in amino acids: CASSLAGRRLYEQYF. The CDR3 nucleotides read TGTGCCAGCAGTTTAGCTGGGCGGAGACTCTACGAGCAGTACTTC.

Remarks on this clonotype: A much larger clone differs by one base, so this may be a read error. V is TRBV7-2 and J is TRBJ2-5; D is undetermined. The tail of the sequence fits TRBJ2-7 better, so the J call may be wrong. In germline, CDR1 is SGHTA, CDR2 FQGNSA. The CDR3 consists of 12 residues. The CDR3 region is CASTRSLYEQYF. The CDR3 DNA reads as TGTGCCAGCACACGTTCTCTCTACGAGCAGTACTTC.

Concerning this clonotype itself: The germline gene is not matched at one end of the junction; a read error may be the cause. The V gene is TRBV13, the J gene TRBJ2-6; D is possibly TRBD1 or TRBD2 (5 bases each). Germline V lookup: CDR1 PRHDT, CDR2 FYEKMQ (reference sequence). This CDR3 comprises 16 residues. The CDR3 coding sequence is TGTGCCAGCAGCCCAGACAGACTATCTGGGGCCAACGTTCTGACTTTC. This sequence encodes CASSPDRLSGANVLTF.

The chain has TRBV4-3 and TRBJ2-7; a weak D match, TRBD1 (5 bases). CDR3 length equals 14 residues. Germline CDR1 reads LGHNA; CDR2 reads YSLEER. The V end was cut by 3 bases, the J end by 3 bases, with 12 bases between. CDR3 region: CASSQAWGGYEQYF. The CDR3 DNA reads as TGCGCCAGCAGCCAGGCCTGGGGCGGCTACGAGCAGTACTTC.

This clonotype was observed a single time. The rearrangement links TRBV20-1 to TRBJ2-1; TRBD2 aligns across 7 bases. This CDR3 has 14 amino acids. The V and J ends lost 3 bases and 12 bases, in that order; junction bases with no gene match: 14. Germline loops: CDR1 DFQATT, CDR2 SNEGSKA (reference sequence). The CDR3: CSASGTTGFPMQFF. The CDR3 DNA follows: TGCAGTGCTAGTGGGACTACAGGTTTCCCCATGCAGTTCTTC.

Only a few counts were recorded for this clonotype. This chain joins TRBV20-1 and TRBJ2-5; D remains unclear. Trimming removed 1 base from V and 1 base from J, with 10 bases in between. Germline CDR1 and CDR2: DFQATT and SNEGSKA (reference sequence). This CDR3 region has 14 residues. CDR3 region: CSARVAATQETQYF. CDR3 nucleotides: TGCAGTGCTAGAGTGGCGGCTACCCAAGAGACCCAGTACTTC.

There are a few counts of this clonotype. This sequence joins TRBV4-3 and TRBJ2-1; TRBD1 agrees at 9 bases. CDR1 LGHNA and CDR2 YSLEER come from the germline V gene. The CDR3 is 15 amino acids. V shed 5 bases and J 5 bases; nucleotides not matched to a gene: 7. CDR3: CASSYGDRVNNEQFF. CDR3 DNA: TGCGCCAGCAGCTATGGGGACAGGGTTAACAATGAGCAGTTCTTC.

In DNA, the CDR3 is TGTGCCAGCAGCACTGAAACGGCCTCCTACGAGCAGTACTTC. Its protein is CASSTETASYEQYF. V and J are TRBV7-9 and TRBJ2-7; D uncertain. V dropped 5 bases and J dropped 0 bases, with 11 bases sitting between them. This CDR3 is built from 14 residues. Germline V gene lookup returns CDR1 SEHNR and CDR2 FQNEAQ (reference sequence).

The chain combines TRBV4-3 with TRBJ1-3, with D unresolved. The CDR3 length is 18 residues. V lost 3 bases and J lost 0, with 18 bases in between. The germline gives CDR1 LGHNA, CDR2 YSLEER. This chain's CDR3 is CASSHPRDHQSSGNTIYF. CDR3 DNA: TGCGCCAGCAGCCACCCAAGAGACCACCAGAGCTCTGGAAACACCATATATTTT.

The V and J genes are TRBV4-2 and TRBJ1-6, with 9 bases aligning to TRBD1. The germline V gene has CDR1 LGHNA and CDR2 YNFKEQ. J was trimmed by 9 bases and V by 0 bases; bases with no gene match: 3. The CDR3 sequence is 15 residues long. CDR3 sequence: CASSQDWGQGSPLHF. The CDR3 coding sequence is TGTGCCAGCAGCCAAGATTGGGGACAGGGTTCACCCCTCCACTTT.

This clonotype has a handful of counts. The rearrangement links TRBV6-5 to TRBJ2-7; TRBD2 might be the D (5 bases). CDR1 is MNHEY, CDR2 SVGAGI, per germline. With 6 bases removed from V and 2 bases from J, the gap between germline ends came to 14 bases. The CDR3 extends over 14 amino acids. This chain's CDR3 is CASREGASAYEQYF. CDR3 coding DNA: TGTGCCAGCAGAGAGGGTGCCTCAGCCTACGAGCAGTACTTC.

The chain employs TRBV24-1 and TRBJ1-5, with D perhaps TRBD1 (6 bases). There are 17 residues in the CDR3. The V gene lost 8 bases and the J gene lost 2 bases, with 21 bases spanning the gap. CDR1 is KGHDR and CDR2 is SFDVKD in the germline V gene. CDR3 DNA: TGTGCCACCACCCACACCGTTAGGGGGGATGGCAATCAGCCCCAGCATTTT. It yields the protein CATTHTVRGDGNQPQHF.

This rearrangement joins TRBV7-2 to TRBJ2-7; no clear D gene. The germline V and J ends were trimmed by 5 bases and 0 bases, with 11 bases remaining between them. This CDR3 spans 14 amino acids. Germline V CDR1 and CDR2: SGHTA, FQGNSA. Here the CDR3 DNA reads TGTGCCAGCAGCCTTCGCGTGTCCTCCTACGAGCAGTACTTC. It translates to CASSLRVSSYEQYF.

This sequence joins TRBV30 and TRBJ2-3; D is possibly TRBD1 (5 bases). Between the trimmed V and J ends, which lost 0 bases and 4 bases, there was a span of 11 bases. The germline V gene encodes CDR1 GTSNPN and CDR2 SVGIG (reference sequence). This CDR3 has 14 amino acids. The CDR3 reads CAWSVLAGSDTQYF. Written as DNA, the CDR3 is TGTGCCTGGAGTGTATTGGCAGGGTCAGATACGCAGTATTTT.